The next 16 T cell receptor beta chains were all read from a single sample in a study of CD8+ T cells in alopecia areata. RNA was extracted and reverse transcribed into cDNA as the sequencing template. Measured with immunoSEQ multiplex PCR; TCRdb has only the in-frame clones, and not every one. The repertoire holds around 97,000 clones, with approximately 58% as singletons. The source material was CD4+ T cells sorted from blood. The receptors stem from a human donor in good health.

The rearrangement links TRBV10-2 to TRBJ2-7; D gene ambiguous. This CDR3 is 12 amino acids long. Per the germline V gene, CDR1 is WSHSY and CDR2 is SAAADI. Trimming stripped 6 bases from V and 0 bases from J, with 6 bases between. CDR3 sequence reads: CASSLTSYEQYF. In DNA form, the CDR3 reads TGCGCCAGCAGCCTTACCTCCTACGAGCAGTACTTC.

The rearrangement links TRBV15 to TRBJ2-1, with TRBD2 matching 12 bases. Trimming cost V 0 bases and J 6 bases; bases outside gene matches: 3. The CDR3 is 16 amino acids. Germline V lookup: CDR1 LNHNV, CDR2 YYDKDF (reference sequence). The CDR3 loop is CATSRELAGGGNEQFF. The CDR3 DNA reads as TGTGCCACCAGCAGAGAACTAGCGGGGGGAGGCAATGAGCAGTTCTTC.

This chain connects TRBV29-1 to TRBJ1-1; 7 bases map to TRBD1. Germline V gene sequence: CDR1 SQVTM, CDR2 ANQGSEA. V gave up 5 bases and J gave up 1 base; unmatched junction bases: 4. The CDR3 extends over 13 amino acids. CDR3 amino acids: CSVQTGSNTEAFF. In nucleotides, the CDR3 is TGCAGCGTTCAGACAGGGTCGAACACTGAAGCTTTCTTT.

V is TRBV11-2 and J is TRBJ2-2; 9 positions agree with TRBD1. J lost 2 bases, V lost 1 base, and 2 bases had no gene match. Germline lookup yields CDR1 SGHAT and CDR2 FQNNGV. The CDR3 has 16 residues. CDR3 in amino acids: CASSLAGQGNTGELFF. The CDR3 nucleotides are TGTGCCAGCAGCTTAGCGGGACAGGGTAACACCGGGGAGCTGTTTTTT.

CDR3 sequence reads: CASSRDRYETQYF. DNA for the CDR3: TGTGCCAGCAGCCGAGATCGGTACGAGACCCAGTACTTC. V and J are TRBV7-2 and TRBJ2-5; D remains ambiguous. Germline CDR1 reads SGHTA; CDR2 reads FQGNSA. This CDR3 spans 13 amino acids. V gave up 5 bases and J gave up 5 bases, with 12 bases separating them.

V gene TRBV6-7 combines with J gene TRBJ2-5, with D unclear. TRBV6-7 is an ORF; its function is uncertain. Trimming left V 7 bases short and J 2 bases short, with 23 bases between. The CDR3 totals 17 residues. The CDR3 loop reads CASNLPRHPPRQETQYF. For the CDR3, the DNA is TGTGCCAGCAACCTCCCGAGACACCCACCCCGACAAGAGACCCAGTACTTC.

The chain uses TRBV6-5 and TRBJ1-6, with D uncertain. V shed 2 bases and J shed 9 bases, with 14 bases lying between them. CDR3 length: 15 amino acids. CDR1 MNHEY and CDR2 SVGAGI come from the germline V gene. The CDR3 DNA reads TGTGCCAGCAGTTACGGTACCAAGGCGGGTTCACCCCTCCACTTT. Residues: CASSYGTKAGSPLHF.

In this sample, this clone turned up a few times. This sequence joins TRBV30 and TRBJ2-3; TRBD1 or TRBD2 may be the D gene (5 bases each). V lost 0 bases and J 4 bases, leaving 8 bases between the germline ends. This CDR3 is 13 amino acids long. Germline CDR1 and CDR2: GTSNPN and SVGIG (reference sequence). Here the CDR3 reads CAWSVGAADTQYF. The CDR3 DNA is TGTGCCTGGAGTGTCGGGGCGGCAGATACGCAGTATTTT.

The sample holds many counts of this clone. The chain employs TRBV4-1 and TRBJ2-2; 11 bases are a match to TRBD2. The CDR3 consists of 17 residues. CDR1 is MGHRA and CDR2 is YSYEKL in the germline V gene. V trimming: 1 base; J trimming: 0 bases; junction bases outside the gene matches: 1. The CDR3 sequence: CASSQVGLAANTGELFF. The DNA of the CDR3 is TGCGCCAGCAGCCAAGTGGGACTAGCGGCGAACACCGGGGAGCTGTTTTTT.

This clone was counted many times. The rearrangement joins TRBV7-9 to TRBJ2-7; D ambiguous. Between the trimmed V and J ends, which lost 8 bases and 3 bases, there was a span of 11 bases. The CDR3 runs to 12 residues. The V gene's germline CDR1 is SEHNR and CDR2 FQNEAQ (reference sequence). The CDR3 coding sequence is TGTGCCAGCCAAGGCGGATTCTACGAGCAGTACTTC. Protein product: CASQGGFYEQYF. Supplemented by reference TRBV7-9 and TRBJ2-7, the full variable domain reads DTGVSQNPRHKITKRGQNVTFRCDPISEHNRLYWYRQTLGQGPEFLTYFQNEAQLEKSRLLSDRFSAERPKGSFSTLEIQRTEQGDSAMYLCASQGGFYEQYFGPGTRLTVT.

This clone was found a few times. The chain recombines TRBV7-6 with TRBJ2-5; D not certain. From germline, CDR1 is SGHVS and CDR2 FNYEAQ. This CDR3 is built from 13 residues. V was clipped by 3 bases and J by 4 bases, with 9 bases between them. The CDR3 coding sequence is TGTGCCAGCAGCTTTACTGGGCTAGAGACCCAGTACTTC. Its protein is CASSFTGLETQYF.

The chain couples TRBV25-1 to TRBJ1-5; D is perhaps TRBD1 (6 bases). Trimming cost V 2 bases and J 5 bases, with 10 bases left between them. This CDR3 region has 14 residues. In germline, CDR1 is MGHDK, CDR2 SYGVNS. For the CDR3, the DNA is TGTGCCAGCAGTGAACCTGGACAGCATCAGCCCCAGCATTTT. Its protein is CASSEPGQHQPQHF.

The CDR3 loop reads CSVHLAGYTDTQYF. CDR3 sequence (DNA): TGCAGCGTTCACTTAGCGGGGTATACAGATACGCAGTATTTT. The rearrangement uses TRBV29-1 and TRBJ2-3; TRBD2 agrees at 8 bases. Germline assignment: CDR1 SQVTM and CDR2 ANQGSEA. This CDR3 spans 14 amino acids. Trimming removed 5 bases from V and 3 bases from J; junction bases left unmatched: 7.

This clone appeared once. CDR3 region: CAIRSGVAGKPTSTDTQYF. As DNA, the CDR3 is TGTGCCATCAGATCGGGGGTAGCGGGGAAACCTACTAGCACAGATACGCAGTATTTT. The V and J genes are TRBV10-3 and TRBJ2-3, with 8 bases lining up with TRBD2. Germline V CDR1 and CDR2: ENHRY, SYGVKD. Germline trimming cut 6 bases from V and 0 bases from J; bases unmatched to any gene: 17. The CDR3 length is 19 residues.

The V call is TRBV5-6, the J call TRBJ2-3; D unresolved. Per germline, CDR1 SGHDT and CDR2 YYEEEE. Trimming pared 0 bases from V and 4 bases from J, leaving 12 bases between. This CDR3 region has 15 residues. The CDR3 sequence is CASSLGPQRADTQYF. In DNA, the CDR3 is TGTGCCAGCAGCTTGGGGCCCCAAAGGGCAGATACGCAGTATTTT.

The V call is TRBV5-8, the J call TRBJ1-3; D remains ambiguous. The CDR3 sequence is 13 residues long. The V end was cut by 0 bases, the J end by 4 bases, with 5 bases between. The germline gives CDR1 SGHTS, CDR2 YDEGEE. For the CDR3, the DNA is TGTGCCAGCAGCTTGGTGCCAGGAAACACCATATATTTT. Translated, it gives CASSLVPGNTIYF.